Below, 20 T cell receptor beta chains from the same sample are listed, as sequenced in a study of OX40 agonist ivuxolimab in advanced cancers. This table comes from immunoSEQ multiplex PCR, and its TCRdb copy is limited to in-frame clones, with some not included. Of 69,000 or so clones in the sample, around 83% were seen once. Material: CD4+ or CD8+ T cells sorted from blood, obtained in a trial of the OX40 agonist ivuxolimab. The receptors derive from an adult with an advanced solid tumor such as melanoma, head and neck, liver or kidney cancer.

The chain employs TRBV4-3 and TRBJ2-1, with 10 bases that match TRBD2. V shed 2 bases, J shed 4 bases, and the junction held 5 bases outside the gene matches. CDR1 is LGHNA, CDR2 YSLEER, per germline. The CDR3 extends over 16 amino acids. For the CDR3, the DNA is TGCGCCAGCAGCCAACATCCGGGACTAGCGTACAATGAGCAGTTCTTC. This codes for CASSQHPGLAYNEQFF.

This rearrangement joins TRBV7-9 to TRBJ1-6; the D gene is possibly TRBD1 (5 bases). Germline values: CDR1 SEHNR, CDR2 FQNEAQ (reference sequence). Trimming cost V 5 bases and J 6 bases, with 8 bases left between them. The CDR3 has 13 amino acids. CDR3 DNA sequence: TGTGCCAGCAGCACCGGGACTAATTCACCCCTCCACTTT. As protein: CASSTGTNSPLHF.

This chain joins TRBV30 and TRBJ2-3; TRBD1 aligns across 12 bases. V was clipped by 4 bases and J by 11 bases; unmatched bases: 7. The germline gives CDR1 GTSNPN, CDR2 SVGIG (reference sequence). The CDR3 spans 13 residues. The CDR3 spells CAWTGDRGRGQYF. CDR3 DNA: TGTGCCTGGACCGGGGACAGGGGGCGCGGGCAGTATTTT.

The chain joins TRBV4-1 to TRBJ2-2, with D uncertain. This CDR3 is 14 amino acids long. Trimming pared 0 bases from V and 1 base from J, leaving 3 bases between. CDR1 MGHRA and CDR2 YSYEKL come from the germline V gene. CDR3 sequence reads: CASSQDENTGELFF. The CDR3 coding sequence is TGCGCCAGCAGCCAAGATGAGAACACCGGGGAGCTGTTTTTT.

The V call is TRBV2, the J call TRBJ1-3; no clear D gene. The CDR3 totals 14 residues. The ends were cut back, 4 bases at V and 4 bases at J, with 11 bases in the middle. Per germline, CDR1 SNHLY and CDR2 FYNNEI. As DNA, the CDR3 is TGTGCCAGCAGTGGGAGGGTCCGCGGAAACACCATATATTTT. This codes for CASSGRVRGNTIYF.

In DNA form, the CDR3 reads TGTGCCATCAGTGCCCTAGGGGGGGGAACTGAAGCTTTCTTT. It is translated as CAISALGGGTEAFF. The rearrangement links TRBV10-3 to TRBJ1-1, with a tentative D call TRBD1 (6 bases). The CDR3 is made up of 14 amino acids. With 4 bases removed from V and 5 bases from J, the gap between germline ends came to 14 bases. Per germline, CDR1 ENHRY and CDR2 SYGVKD.

This chain connects TRBV28 to TRBJ2-7; weak D call: TRBD2 (6 bases). Germline V lookup: CDR1 MDHEN, CDR2 SYDVKM. The ends were cut back, 8 bases at V and 1 base at J, with 12 bases in the middle. The CDR3 runs to 13 residues. CDR3 bases: TGTGCCAGCGGGGACTGGCCTTCCTACGAGCAGTACTTC. Its protein product is CASGDWPSYEQYF. Drawing the rest from reference TRBV28 and TRBJ2-7, the complete variable domain is DVKVTQSSRYLVKRTGEKVFLECVQDMDHENMFWYRQDPGLGLRLIYFSYDVKMKEKGDIPEGYSVSREKKERFSLILESASTNQTSMYLCASGDWPSYEQYFGPGTRLTVT.

The CDR3 loop is CAWTAGTGGVADTQYF. CDR3 bases: TGTGCCTGGACGGCCGGGACGGGGGGCGTGGCAGATACGCAGTATTTT. The rearrangement uses TRBV30 and TRBJ2-3; maybe TRBD2 (7 bases). V was cut by 4 bases and J by 4 bases, with 21 bases left in between. The CDR3 totals 16 residues. In germline, CDR1 is GTSNPN, CDR2 SVGIG (reference sequence).

The chain recombines TRBV27 with TRBJ2-3; possibly TRBD2 for D (5 bases). Germline V gene lookup returns CDR1 MNHEY and CDR2 SMNVEV (reference sequence). This CDR3 is built from 16 residues. V was trimmed by 5 bases and J by 4 bases, leaving 19 bases between them. CDR3 in amino acids: CASSIGLRRWADTQYF. Here the CDR3 DNA reads TGTGCCAGCAGTATCGGACTCCGACGATGGGCAGATACGCAGTATTTT.

The chain employs TRBV29-1 and TRBJ2-1, with 11 bases matching TRBD2. Germline lookup yields CDR1 SQVTM and CDR2 ANQGSEA. Losses at the gene ends were 4 bases for V and 7 bases for J; bases not matched to a gene: 3. This CDR3 has 13 amino acids. CDR3 region: CSVVAGGPNEQFF. CDR3 nucleotide sequence: TGCAGCGTTGTAGCGGGGGGGCCAAATGAGCAGTTCTTC.

The CDR3 is CASSVAGGRYNEQFF. DNA for the CDR3: TGTGCCAGCAGCGTAGCCGGGGGGCGGTACAATGAGCAGTTCTTC. The rearrangement uses TRBV9 and TRBJ2-1; D is perhaps TRBD2 (7 bases). The V gene's germline CDR1 is SGDLS and CDR2 YYNGEE. The V and J ends lost 0 bases and 4 bases respectively, with 11 bases between them. CDR3 size: 15 residues.

The V and J genes are TRBV28 and TRBJ1-4, with TRBD1 matching 10 bases. The germline V gene encodes CDR1 MDHEN and CDR2 SYDVKM. CDR3 size: 15 residues. The V and J ends lost 5 bases and 7 bases, in that order; junction bases with no gene match: 7. DNA of the CDR3: TGTGCCAGCAGTCCGGGGGGGGACAGGGGTGAAAAACTGTTTTTT. Its translation is CASSPGGDRGEKLFF. The full variable domain, with the rest looked up from reference TRBV28 and TRBJ1-4, is DVKVTQSSRYLVKRTGEKVFLECVQDMDHENMFWYRQDPGLGLRLIYFSYDVKMKEKGDIPEGYSVSREKKERFSLILESASTNQTSMYLCASSPGGDRGEKLFFGSGTQLSVL.

This chain connects TRBV4-1 to TRBJ1-5, with TRBD1 matching over 7 bases. There are 17 residues in the CDR3. Trimming cost V 4 bases and J 5 bases; bases outside gene matches: 14. The germline gives CDR1 MGHRA, CDR2 YSYEKL. This chain's CDR3 is CASSPSSRGRGDQPQHF. The CDR3 DNA reads TGCGCCAGCAGCCCATCGTCCCGGGGCAGGGGGGATCAGCCCCAGCATTTT.

This clone appeared once. The rearrangement joins TRBV11-2 to TRBJ2-5; D may be TRBD1 (5 bases). V was clipped by 9 bases and J by 8 bases, with 13 bases between them. Germline values: CDR1 SGHAT, CDR2 FQNNGV. This CDR3 spans 11 amino acids. The CDR3 DNA follows: TGTGCCAGAACCAAGGGGAAAACCCAGTACTTC. Its translation: CARTKGKTQYF.

The V gene is TRBV2, the J gene TRBJ2-1; 10 nucleotides align to TRBD2. The CDR3 runs 16 residues. Trimming cost V 1 base and J 10 bases; bases outside gene matches: 10. The germline gives CDR1 SNHLY, CDR2 FYNNEI. This CDR3 reads CASSEDGSGGAGEQFF. The CDR3 bases are TGTGCCAGCAGTGAAGATGGGAGCGGGGGGGCAGGAGAGCAGTTCTTC.

The chain combines TRBV15 with TRBJ2-3; 7 bases are a match to TRBD1. CDR3 length: 14 amino acids. The trim removed 0 bases at V and 10 bases at J, leaving 7 bases unmatched. Germline CDR1 reads LNHNV; CDR2 reads YYDKDF (reference sequence). The CDR3 coding sequence is TGTGCCACCAGCAGAGATTTGGCGCAGGGGGCGCAGTATTTT. Its protein product is CATSRDLAQGAQYF.

The J gene is TRBJ2-1, the V gene TRBV6-6; perhaps TRBD2 as D (5 bases). Germline loops: CDR1 MNHNY, CDR2 SVGAGI (reference sequence). Trimming took off 4 bases at V and 0 bases at J, with 13 bases between the two ends. CDR3 length: 16 amino acids. The CDR3, as DNA: TGTGCCAGCAGTTTCGACCCTAGCAACTCCTACAATGAGCAGTTCTTC. It specifies CASSFDPSNSYNEQFF.

The chain recombines TRBV7-2 with TRBJ1-5, with D unresolved. Trimming cost V 2 bases and J 2 bases, with 4 bases left between them. The CDR3 totals 13 residues. Germline CDR1 and CDR2: SGHTA and FQGNSA. CDR3 region: CASSLRGNQPQHF. The CDR3 DNA reads TGTGCCAGCAGCTTACGGGGCAATCAGCCCCAGCATTTT.

The chain employs TRBV10-3 and TRBJ2-5; no clear D. With 4 bases removed from V and 5 bases from J, the gap between germline ends came to 8 bases. The CDR3 loop spans 12 amino acids. Germline V CDR1 and CDR2: ENHRY, SYGVKD. DNA of the CDR3: TGTGCCATCAGTGCCCCTGCGGAGACCCAGTACTTC. This gives the protein CAISAPAETQYF.

This clone showed up just a few times. The CDR3 nucleotides are TGTGCCATCAGTGAGGTCAACGGGGGAGATGAGACCCAGTACTTC. Translating gives CAISEVNGGDETQYF. The V and J genes are TRBV10-3 and TRBJ2-5; possibly TRBD2 for D (6 bases). Germline CDR1 and CDR2: ENHRY and SYGVKD. V lost 2 bases, J lost 5 bases, and 15 bases lay in between. The CDR3 spans 15 residues.